Sequencing of this T cell receptor (beta chain) was carried out in a study of response to subunit inactivated influenza vaccine. This clonotype was recorded at least ten times. MiXCR, applied by TCRdb to the RT-PCR reads, yields one record per CDR3 protein. The sample gives about 780,000 distinct CDR3 sequences, 18% of which show up once; approximately 10% is in the top ten. This receptor was identified in a man aged 45 to 65 who received an inactivated influenza vaccine. The sample was PBMCs from blood, taken less than 6 days after vaccination.

As DNA, the CDR3 is TGTGCCAGCAGCCCATCGACAGGGGGCACTGAGCAGTTCTTC. This translates into CASSPSTGGTEQFF. V is TRBV3-1 and J is TRBJ2-1, with 10 bases matching TRBD1. V gave up 4 bases and J gave up 9 bases; unmatched junction bases: 6. Per germline, CDR1 LGHDT and CDR2 YNNKEL (reference sequence). The CDR3 length is 14 residues.